A single T cell receptor beta chain is shown here with its context. Its antigen is not identified. The data were taken from a study of graft-versus-host responses after intestinal transplantation. Study in general: Recipients had transplants, and these were multivisceral, liver-intestinal, or isolated intestinal. Findings and limits, study-wide: Present in recipient marrow, GvH clones included some that appeared first in ileum or blood. Allograft graft-versus-host to host-versus-graft clonal ratios ran high in patients with graft-donor T cell macrochimerism.

The authors processed graft tissue to release intraepithelial and lamina propria lymphocytes. TCRdb's table, derived via immunoSEQ multiplex PCR, lists solely in-frame clones and lacks some. The table records around 20,000 clones, around 78% of them present only once. This clonotype was obtained from a human patient who received an intestinal transplant, so some T cells may come from the graft donor. Sequenced here: ileum tissue, sampled 12 days after intestinal transplant.

The CDR3 sequence is CASSLTPGELFF. The CDR3 region has the DNA TGTGCCAGCTCGCTAACCCCCGGGGAGCTGTTTTTT. The chain employs TRBV18 and TRBJ2-2; D gene uncertain. The length of the CDR3 is 12 residues. Germline V CDR1 and CDR2: KGHSH, LQKENI. The V end was cut by 6 bases, the J end by 6 bases, with 8 bases between.